This TCR beta chain appears in the sequencing data of a study of post-analysis software for immune sequencing data. About the study: Relapsing-remitting, secondary progressive and progressive-relapsing courses of multiple sclerosis were included.

Study outcomes and limitations: Compared with controls, patients had more of about 5 TRBV segments, including TRBV5-6, TRBV5-1 and TRBV20-1. The normalized Chao1 diversity of multiple sclerosis patients was significantly lower than that of controls. F measure grouped same-batch samples tightly together.

This clonotype was seen only a few times. What it binds is unknown. The germline CDR1 and CDR2 sequences are SGHDN and FVKESK. The CDR3 covers 13 residues. cDNA libraries for TCR beta contained unique molecular identifiers. A single record per CDR3 protein comes from TCRdb applying MiXCR to the PCR reads. The sample shows 430,000 or so distinct CDR3 sequences, 30% to 40% of them seen only once. Material: blood. This clonotype was sampled from a girl aged 2-10 years with multiple sclerosis. The gene calls are TRBV14 and TRBJ2-4; D ambiguous. The J call may be mistaken, given a closer DNA end match to TRBJ2-7. CDR3: CASSQVSGHEQYF. In DNA, the CDR3 is TGTGCCAGCAGCCAAGTGTCAGGTCACGAGCAGTACTTC.